A selection of T cell receptor beta chains follows, all from one sample in a study of CD8 T cells in ankylosing spondylitis. TCRdb reprocessed the 5' RACE reads with MiXCR, giving one entry per CDR3 protein. The table includes roughly 180,000 distinct CDR3 sequences, 9.8% detected once. Sequencing input: blood, either unsorted or a sorted T cell fraction (not recorded which). These receptors were collected from a female donor with ankylosing spondylitis or in good health (not recorded which). CDR3s include the opening cysteine and the closing phenylalanine or tryptophan. D genes are given only for firm matches. Part of the rows lack a size; the others show once, few, many or a class for expanded clones.

abundance	v_gene	d_gene	j_gene	len	CDR3aa	CDR3nt
-	TRBV20-1	-	TRBJ2-2	14	CSALTGVNTGELFF	TGCAGTGCTTTGACAGGCGTGAACACCGGGGAGCTGTTTTTT
-	TRBV2	TRBD2	TRBJ2-7	12	CASDARGYEQYF	TGTGCCAGCGACGCGCGGGGGTACGAGCAGTACTTC
-	TRBV4-2	TRBD2	TRBJ2-3	15	CASSQNIGRPDTQYF	TGTGCCAGCAGCCAAAATATCGGGAGGCCAGATACGCAGTATTTT
many	TRBV6-2/TRBV6-3	TRBD2	TRBJ2-7	18	CASSYLRPGLAYTYEQYF	TGTGCCAGCAGTTACTTACGACCGGGACTAGCGTACACCTACGAGCAGTACTTC
few	TRBV7-2	-	TRBJ1-1	16	CASSLVGGTMNTEAFF	TGTGCCAGCAGCCTAGTGGGCGGGACAATGAACACTGAAGCTTTCTTT
-	TRBV7-6	-	TRBJ1-1	15	CASSFPEVVNTEAFF	TGTGCCAGCAGCTTCCCGGAGGTGGTGAACACTGAAGCTTTCTTT
-	TRBV27	-	TRBJ2-1	13	CASSRGPGDEQFF	TGTGCCAGCAGCCGGGGACCGGGGGATGAGCAGTTCTTC
few	TRBV27	-	TRBJ1-2	14	CASSLGAVGYGYTF	TGTGCCAGCAGTTTAGGGGCGGTAGGCTATGGCTACACCTTC
-	TRBV9	TRBD2	TRBJ2-7	15	CASSVAAGRHYEQYF	TGTGCCAGCAGCGTAGCAGCGGGGCGACACTACGAGCAGTACTTC
many	TRBV11-2	-	TRBJ1-2	13	CASSIPNLYGYTF	TGTGCCAGCAGCATACCCAACTTATATGGCTACACCTTC
few	TRBV20-1	TRBD2	TRBJ2-3	16	CSARAGLAETTDTQYF	TGCAGTGCTAGAGCAGGCCTAGCGGAGACCACAGATACGCAGTATTTT
many	TRBV5-1	TRBD2	TRBJ2-5	15	CASSLGLAGEETQYF	TGCGCCAGCAGCCTAGGACTAGCGGGAGAAGAGACCCAGTACTTC
many	TRBV4-1	-	TRBJ1-2	11	CASSQDYGYTF	TGCGCCAGCAGCCAAGATTATGGCTACACCTTC
-	TRBV5-1	-	TRBJ1-1	14	CASSLQGGSIEPFF	TGCGCCAGCAGCCTACAGGGTGGCTCGATAGAACCTTTCTTT
-	TRBV7-9	TRBD2	TRBJ2-4	15	CASSVFGREESIQYF	TGTGCCAGCAGCGTCTTTGGGCGGGAGGAGAGCATTCAGTACTTC
many	TRBV2	-	TRBJ2-7	15	CASSEGAGWAYEQYF	TGTGCCAGCAGTGAAGGGGCAGGGTGGGCCTACGAGCAGTACTTC
few	TRBV5-4	-	TRBJ2-6	14	CASSDNSGANVLTF	TGTGCCAGCAGCGATAACTCTGGGGCCAACGTCCTGACTTTC
-	TRBV6-1	TRBD1	TRBJ2-7	14	CASSEAGTGAEQYF	TGTGCCAGCAGTGAAGCAGGGACAGGGGCCGAGCAGTACTTC
few	TRBV24-1	TRBD2	TRBJ2-1	13	CATRGTSGNEQFF	TGTGCCACCAGGGGGACTAGCGGCAATGAGCAGTTCTTC